A single sample gave rise to the 10 T cell receptor beta chains below, sequenced in a study of blood T cell repertoires in COVID-19. Measured with immunoSEQ multiplex PCR; TCRdb has only the in-frame clones, and not every one. The sample holds roughly 100,000 clones; about 85% are singletons and the top ten take approximately 3%. Sequencing was done on a sample of peripheral blood. The receptors originated from a middle-aged man in a cohort sampled during active COVID-19.

V gene TRBV23-1 combines with J gene TRBJ1-5; D remains ambiguous. TRBV23-1 is marked as an open reading frame, function uncertain. This CDR3 region has 11 residues. V lost 7 bases to trimming and J lost 4 bases, with 5 bases between them. CDR3 protein: CASTLNQPQHF. For the CDR3, the DNA is TGCGCCAGCACCTTGAATCAGCCCCAGCATTTT.

Concerning this clone: Different DNA sequences within this sample yield the same CDR3. The rearrangement joins TRBV6-4 to TRBJ2-3; 11 positions match TRBD2. V lost 6 bases, J lost 1 base, and 3 bases stayed unmatched. The CDR3 has 15 amino acids. CDR1 MRHNA and CDR2 SNTAGT come from the germline V gene. CDR3 residues: CASSPLAGGTDTQYF. The CDR3 coding sequence is TGTGCCAGCAGCCCACTAGCGGGGGGCACAGATACGCAGTATTTT.

This clone was seen just once. The chain has TRBV5-4 and TRBJ2-2, with a tentative D call TRBD1 (6 bases). The length of the CDR3 is 16 residues. V was clipped by 1 base and J by 6 bases, with 16 bases between them. Per the germline V gene, CDR1 is SGHNT and CDR2 is YYREEE (reference sequence). The CDR3 reads CASSLWGQGFSGELFF. CDR3 nucleotides: TGTGCCAGCAGCTTGTGGGGGCAGGGGTTCTCCGGGGAGCTGTTTTTT.

The chain couples TRBV21-1 to TRBJ2-3; TRBD1 was called by the table and not checked on the DNA. TRBV21-1 is shown as a pseudogene. This CDR3 has 17 residues. The CDR3 DNA reads TGTGCCAGCAGCAAAGATCGTTCCAGGGGGTGCGCAGATACGCAGTATTTT. Translated: CASSKDRSRGCADTQYF.

The V call is TRBV6-2 or TRBV6-3, the J call TRBJ1-5, with 8 bases matching TRBD1. The junction had 7 bases not matched to a gene; V was cut back by 3 bases and J by 6 bases. This CDR3 is 15 amino acids long. From germline, CDR1 is MNHEY and CDR2 SVGEGT. Here the CDR3 reads CASSYGGTGGQPQHF. CDR3 coding DNA: TGTGCCAGCAGTTATGGAGGGACAGGCGGTCAGCCCCAGCATTTT.

This clone has only one observation. The rearrangement uses TRBV21-1 and TRBJ1-3; the D segment call TRBD1 is taken from the table without a DNA check. TRBV21-1 is a pseudogene segment. This CDR3 has 19 residues. The CDR3 reads CASSKSDGTGFLSGNTIYF. The CDR3 DNA sequence: TGTGCCAGCAGCAAATCCGACGGGACAGGGTTCCTCTCTGGAAACACCATATATTTT.

This chain joins TRBV4-3 and TRBJ2-1; 9 bases match TRBD2. Germline V gene data show CDR1 as LGHNA and CDR2 as YSLEER. V lost 3 bases to trimming and J lost 8 bases; unmatched junction nucleotides: 8. The CDR3 runs to 15 residues. The CDR3: CASSQTSGRWYEQFF. The CDR3 DNA follows: TGCGCCAGCAGCCAGACTAGCGGAAGATGGTATGAGCAGTTCTTC.

V usage is TRBV5-6 and J usage is TRBJ1-1, with D unresolved. The germline V and J ends were trimmed by 2 bases and 4 bases, with 6 bases remaining between them. The germline V gene has CDR1 SGHDT and CDR2 YYEEEE. The CDR3 runs to 12 residues. The CDR3 bases are TGTGCCAGCAGCTTTGATAGCACTGAAGCTTTCTTT. This translates into CASSFDSTEAFF.

V and J are TRBV7-9 and TRBJ1-2; D is uncertain. The V end lost 6 bases, the J end lost 4 bases, and 12 bases lay between the germline ends. Germline V CDR1 and CDR2: SEHNR, FQNEAQ (reference sequence). This CDR3 spans 13 amino acids. CDR3 bases: TGTGCCAGCAGTAAACCCCCGGGCTATGGCTACACCTTC. Its translation: CASSKPPGYGYTF.

The chain has TRBV7-2 and TRBJ2-3; D possibly corresponds to TRBD2 (6 bases). Trimming stripped 2 bases from V and 4 bases from J, with 16 bases between. This CDR3 region has 16 residues. Germline loops: CDR1 SGHTA, CDR2 FQGNSA. The CDR3 DNA reads TGTGCCAGCAGCTTAATGTCTGGCGGCGGGGCAGATACGCAGTATTTT. It encodes CASSLMSGGGADTQYF.